The clone carrying this TCR beta chain was counted many times. Germline V gene sequence: CDR1 SGHAT, CDR2 FQNNGV. V lost 2 bases and J lost 0; bases outside the gene matches: 11. CDR3 length equals 18 residues. This sample was taken from a study of early T cells in non-severe SARS-CoV-2 infection. Study-level background: Sequencing of unsorted whole blood was done on bulk RNA, leaving chains unpaired.

The library protocol tagged individual cDNA molecules with unique molecular identifiers. One entry per CDR3 protein results from TCRdb running MiXCR on the 5' RACE reads. The sample records around 46,000 distinct CDR3 sequences, 5% to 6% being singletons. This chain connects TRBV11-2 to TRBJ2-3; 7 nucleotides agree with TRBD2. Specimen: whole blood, collected at baseline. This clonotype was sampled from an adult who was a healthcare worker with PCR-confirmed SARS-CoV-2 infection or an uninfected control (not recorded which). The CDR3 coding sequence is TGTGCCAGCAGCTTAACCCCGCAGGGACTATTTAGCACAGATACGCAGTATTTT. The encoded protein is CASSLTPQGLFSTDTQYF.